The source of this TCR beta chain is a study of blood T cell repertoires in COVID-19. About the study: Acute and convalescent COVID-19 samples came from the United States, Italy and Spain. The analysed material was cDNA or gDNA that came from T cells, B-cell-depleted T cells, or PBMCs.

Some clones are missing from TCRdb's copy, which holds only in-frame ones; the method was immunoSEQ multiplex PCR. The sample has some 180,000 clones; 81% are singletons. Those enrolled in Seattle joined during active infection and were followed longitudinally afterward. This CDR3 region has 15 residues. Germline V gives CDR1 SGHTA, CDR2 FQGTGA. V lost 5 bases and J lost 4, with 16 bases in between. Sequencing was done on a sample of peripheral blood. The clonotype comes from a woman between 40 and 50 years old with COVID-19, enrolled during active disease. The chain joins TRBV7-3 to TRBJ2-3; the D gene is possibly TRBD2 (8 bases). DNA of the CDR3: TGTGCCAGCAGCCAACAGGGGACTAGGGCAGATACGCAGTATTTT. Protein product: CASSQQGTRADTQYF.